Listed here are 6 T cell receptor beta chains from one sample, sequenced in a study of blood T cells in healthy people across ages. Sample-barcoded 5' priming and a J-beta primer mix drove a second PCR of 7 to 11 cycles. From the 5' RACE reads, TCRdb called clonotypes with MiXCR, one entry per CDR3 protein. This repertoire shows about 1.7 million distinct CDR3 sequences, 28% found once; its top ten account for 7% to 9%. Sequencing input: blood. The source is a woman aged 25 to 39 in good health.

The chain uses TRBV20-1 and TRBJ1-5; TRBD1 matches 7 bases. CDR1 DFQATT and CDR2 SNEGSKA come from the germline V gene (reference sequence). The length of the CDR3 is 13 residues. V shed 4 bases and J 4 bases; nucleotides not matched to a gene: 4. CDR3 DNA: TGCAGTGCTATACAGGGGACGAATCAGCCCCAGCATTTT. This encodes CSAIQGTNQPQHF.

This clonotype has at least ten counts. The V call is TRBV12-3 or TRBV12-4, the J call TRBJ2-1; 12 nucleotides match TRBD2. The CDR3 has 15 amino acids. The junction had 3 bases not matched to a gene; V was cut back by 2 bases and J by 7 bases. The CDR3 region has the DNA TGTGCCAGCAGTTTAATCGGACTAGCGGGAAATGAGCAGTTCTTC. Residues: CASSLIGLAGNEQFF.

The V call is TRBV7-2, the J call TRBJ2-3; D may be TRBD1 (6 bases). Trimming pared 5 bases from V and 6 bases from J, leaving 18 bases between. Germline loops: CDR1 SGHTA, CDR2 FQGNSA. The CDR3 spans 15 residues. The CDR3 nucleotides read TGTGCCAGCAGCCCACAGGGCCCCCCCCCGGATACGCAGTATTTT. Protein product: CASSPQGPPPDTQYF.

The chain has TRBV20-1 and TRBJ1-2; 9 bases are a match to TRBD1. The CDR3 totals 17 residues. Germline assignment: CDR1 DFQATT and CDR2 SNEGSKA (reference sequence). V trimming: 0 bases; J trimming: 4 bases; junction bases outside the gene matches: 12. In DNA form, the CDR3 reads TGCAGTGCTAGAGATTTGAGTAGGGACAGGGTTTTCTATGGCTACACCTTC. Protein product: CSARDLSRDRVFYGYTF.

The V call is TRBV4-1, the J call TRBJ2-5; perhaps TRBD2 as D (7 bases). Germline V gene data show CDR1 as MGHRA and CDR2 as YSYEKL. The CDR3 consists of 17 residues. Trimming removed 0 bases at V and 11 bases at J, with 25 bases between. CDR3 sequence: CASSQDGGREKGNEQYF. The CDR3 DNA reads TGCGCCAGCAGCCAAGATGGGGGGCGGGAGAAGGGCAATGAGCAGTACTTC.

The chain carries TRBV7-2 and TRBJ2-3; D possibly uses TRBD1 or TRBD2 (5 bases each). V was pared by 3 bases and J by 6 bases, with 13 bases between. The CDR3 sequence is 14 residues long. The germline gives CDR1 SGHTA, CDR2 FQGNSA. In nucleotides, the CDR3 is TGTGCCAGCAGCTTCGGGGCCCCGTCGGATACGCAGTATTTT. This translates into CASSFGAPSDTQYF. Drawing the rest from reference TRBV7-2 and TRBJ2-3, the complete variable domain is GAGVSQSPSNKVTEKGKDVELRCDPISGHTALYWYRQSLGQGLEFLIYFQGNSAPDKSGLPSDRFSAERTGGSVSTLTIQRTQQEDSAVYLCASSFGAPSDTQYFGPGTRLTVL.